These 9 T cell receptor beta chains came from one sample sequenced in a study of blood T cell repertoires in COVID-19. TCRdb's table, derived via immunoSEQ multiplex PCR, lists solely in-frame clones and lacks some. In the table there are roughly 300,000 clones, 85% to 90% of which are singletons. What was sequenced was peripheral blood. These receptors were taken from a woman in her 30s with COVID-19, enrolled during active disease.

This clone was recorded once. The genes are TRBV5-1 and TRBJ1-2, with TRBD1 as a possible D gene (5 bases). The germline V gene has CDR1 SGHRS and CDR2 YFSETQ. V was trimmed by 4 bases and J by 2 bases, leaving 12 bases between them. This CDR3 region has 14 residues. CDR3 DNA: TGCGCCAGCAGCCGGGGGGACGGAAACTATGGCTACACCTTC. It is translated as CASSRGDGNYGYTF.

This sequence joins TRBV6-6 and TRBJ1-1; tentatively, D is TRBD1 (6 bases). CDR1 and CDR2 (germline): MNHNY, SVGAGI (reference sequence). Trimming took 4 bases from V and 1 from J, leaving 13 bases between them. CDR3 length: 15 amino acids. CDR3 nucleotides: TGTGCCAGCAGTTTCCGGGGGGGCCCGAACACTGAAGCTTTCTTT. This encodes CASSFRGGPNTEAFF.

This clone was picked up one time. V is TRBV6-1 and J is TRBJ1-1; maybe TRBD1 (5 bases). Germline loops: CDR1 MNHNS, CDR2 SASEGT. The CDR3 is 12 residues long. V was trimmed by 3 bases and J by 6 bases, leaving 8 bases between them. CDR3 amino acids: CASSDRAAEAFF. Here the CDR3 DNA reads TGTGCCAGCAGTGACAGGGCGGCTGAAGCTTTCTTT.

CDR3 amino acids: CASSQDLVQPQHF. In DNA, the CDR3 is TGCGCCAGCAGCCAAGATCTTGTTCAGCCCCAGCATTTT. The chain is built from TRBV4-1 and TRBJ1-5, with unresolved D. The V gene's germline CDR1 is MGHRA and CDR2 YSYEKL. The CDR3 is made up of 13 amino acids. Trimming pared 0 bases from V and 6 bases from J, leaving 6 bases between.

This clone has only one observation. V gene TRBV19 combines with J gene TRBJ1-5; D unclear. Trimming removed 4 bases at V and 2 bases at J, with 12 bases between. This CDR3 is built from 15 residues. Germline lookup yields CDR1 LNHDA and CDR2 SQIVND (reference sequence). CDR3 sequence reads: CASSNSPTGNQPQHF. CDR3 bases: TGTGCCAGTAGTAACTCCCCGACTGGCAATCAGCCCCAGCATTTT.

The CDR3 region is CASSPRVGGGGTDTQYF. Here the CDR3 DNA reads TGTGCCAGCAGCCCACGGGTTGGCGGGGGAGGGACAGATACGCAGTATTTT. This chain joins TRBV14 and TRBJ2-3; 7 nucleotides align to TRBD2. V lost 4 bases to trimming and J lost 3 bases; unmatched junction nucleotides: 13. CDR1 and CDR2 from the germline V gene are SGHDN and FVKESK. This CDR3 has 17 residues. Full variable domain (outside the CDR3, taken from reference TRBV14 and TRBJ2-3): EAGVTQFPSHSVIEKGQTVTLRCDPISGHDNLYWYRRVMGKEIKFLLHFVKESKQDESGMPNNRFLAERTGGTYSTLKVQPAELEDSGVYFCASSPRVGGGGTDTQYFGPGTRLTVL.

V usage is TRBV19 and J usage is TRBJ1-2; D is unclear. This CDR3 contains 16 residues. Trimming pared 7 bases from V and 2 bases from J, leaving 20 bases between. Germline-derived CDR1 and CDR2 are LNHDA and SQIVND (reference sequence). CDR3 in amino acids: CASTLSGRHQNYGYTF. Written as DNA, the CDR3 is TGTGCCAGTACCCTATCTGGGAGACATCAGAACTATGGCTACACCTTC.

The rearrangement links TRBV27 to TRBJ2-2; D is perhaps TRBD1 (6 bases). The V end was cut by 5 bases, the J end by 6 bases, with 13 bases between. Per the germline V gene, CDR1 is MNHEY and CDR2 is SMNVEV (reference sequence). The CDR3 has 14 amino acids. The CDR3 bases are TGTGCCAGCAGTCTACAGGGTTGGTCCGGGGAGCTGTTTTTT. This codes for CASSLQGWSGELFF.

V and J are TRBV11-3 and TRBJ2-7; TRBD1 matches at 7 bases. The J segment lost 3 bases and the V segment lost 1 base, leaving 3 bases of the junction unmatched. The CDR3 sequence is 14 residues long. Per the germline V gene, CDR1 is SGHNT and CDR2 is YENEEA. CDR3 loop: CASSLVPGGYEQYF. The CDR3 nucleotides are TGTGCCAGCAGCTTAGTCCCAGGGGGCTACGAGCAGTACTTC.